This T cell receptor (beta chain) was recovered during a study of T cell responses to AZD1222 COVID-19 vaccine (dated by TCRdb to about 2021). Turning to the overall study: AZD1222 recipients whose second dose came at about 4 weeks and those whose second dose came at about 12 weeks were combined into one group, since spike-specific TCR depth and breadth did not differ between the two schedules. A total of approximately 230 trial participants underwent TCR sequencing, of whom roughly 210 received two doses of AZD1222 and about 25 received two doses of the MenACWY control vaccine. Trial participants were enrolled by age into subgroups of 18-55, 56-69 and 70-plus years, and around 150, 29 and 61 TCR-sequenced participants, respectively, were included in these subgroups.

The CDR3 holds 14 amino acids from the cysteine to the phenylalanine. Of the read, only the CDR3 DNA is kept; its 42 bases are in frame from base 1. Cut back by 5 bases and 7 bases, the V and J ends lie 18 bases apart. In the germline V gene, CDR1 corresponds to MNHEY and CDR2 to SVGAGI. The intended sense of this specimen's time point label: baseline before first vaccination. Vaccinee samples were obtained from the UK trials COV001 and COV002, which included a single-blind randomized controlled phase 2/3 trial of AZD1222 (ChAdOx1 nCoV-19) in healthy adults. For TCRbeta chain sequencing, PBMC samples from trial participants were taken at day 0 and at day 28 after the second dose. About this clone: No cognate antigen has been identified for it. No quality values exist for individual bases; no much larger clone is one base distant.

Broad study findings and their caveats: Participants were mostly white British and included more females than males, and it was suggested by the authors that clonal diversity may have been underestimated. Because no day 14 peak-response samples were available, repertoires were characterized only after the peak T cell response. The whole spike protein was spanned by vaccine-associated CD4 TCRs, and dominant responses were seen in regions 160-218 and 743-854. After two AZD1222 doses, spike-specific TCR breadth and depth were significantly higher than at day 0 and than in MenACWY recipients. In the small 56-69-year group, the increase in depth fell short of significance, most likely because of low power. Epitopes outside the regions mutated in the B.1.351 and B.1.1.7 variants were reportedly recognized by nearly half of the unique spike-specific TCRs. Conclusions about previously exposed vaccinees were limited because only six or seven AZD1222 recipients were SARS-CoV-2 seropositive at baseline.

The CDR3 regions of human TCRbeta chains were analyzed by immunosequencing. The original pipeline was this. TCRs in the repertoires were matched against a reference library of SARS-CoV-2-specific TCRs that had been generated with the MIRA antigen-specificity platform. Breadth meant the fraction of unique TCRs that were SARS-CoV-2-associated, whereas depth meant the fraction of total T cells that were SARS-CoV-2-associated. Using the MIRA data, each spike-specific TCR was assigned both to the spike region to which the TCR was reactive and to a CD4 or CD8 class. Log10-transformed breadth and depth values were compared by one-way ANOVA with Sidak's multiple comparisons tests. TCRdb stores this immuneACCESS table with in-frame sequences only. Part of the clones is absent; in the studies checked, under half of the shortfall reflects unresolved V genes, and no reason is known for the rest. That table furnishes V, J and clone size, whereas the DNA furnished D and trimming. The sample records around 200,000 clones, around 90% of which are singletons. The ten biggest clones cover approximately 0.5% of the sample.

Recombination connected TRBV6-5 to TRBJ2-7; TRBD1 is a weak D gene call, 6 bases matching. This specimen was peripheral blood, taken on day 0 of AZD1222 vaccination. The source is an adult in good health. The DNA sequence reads TGTGCCAGCAGTCAAATAACAGGGTCGGGGGAGCAGTACTTC. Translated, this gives CASSQITGSGEQYF.